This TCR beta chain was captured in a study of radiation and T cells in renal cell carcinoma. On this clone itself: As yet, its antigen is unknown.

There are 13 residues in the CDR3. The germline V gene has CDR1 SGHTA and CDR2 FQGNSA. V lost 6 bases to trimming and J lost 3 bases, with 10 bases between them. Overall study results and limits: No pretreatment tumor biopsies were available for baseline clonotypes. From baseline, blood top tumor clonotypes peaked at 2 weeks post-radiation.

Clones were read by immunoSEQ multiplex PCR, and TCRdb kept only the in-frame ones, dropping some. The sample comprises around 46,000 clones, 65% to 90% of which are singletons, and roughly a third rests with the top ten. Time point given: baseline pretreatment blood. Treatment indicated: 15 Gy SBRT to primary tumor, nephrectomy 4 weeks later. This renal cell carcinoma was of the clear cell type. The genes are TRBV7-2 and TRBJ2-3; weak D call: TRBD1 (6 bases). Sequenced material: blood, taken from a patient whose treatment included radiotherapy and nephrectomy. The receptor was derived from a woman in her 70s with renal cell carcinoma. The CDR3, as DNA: TGTGCCAGCAGTCAAGACAGGACAGATACGCAGTATTTT. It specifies CASSQDRTDTQYF. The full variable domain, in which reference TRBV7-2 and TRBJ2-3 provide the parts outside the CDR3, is GAGVSQSPSNKVTEKGKDVELRCDPISGHTALYWYRQSLGQGLEFLIYFQGNSAPDKSGLPSDRFSAERTGGSVSTLTIQRTQQEDSAVYLCASSQDRTDTQYFGPGTRLTVL.